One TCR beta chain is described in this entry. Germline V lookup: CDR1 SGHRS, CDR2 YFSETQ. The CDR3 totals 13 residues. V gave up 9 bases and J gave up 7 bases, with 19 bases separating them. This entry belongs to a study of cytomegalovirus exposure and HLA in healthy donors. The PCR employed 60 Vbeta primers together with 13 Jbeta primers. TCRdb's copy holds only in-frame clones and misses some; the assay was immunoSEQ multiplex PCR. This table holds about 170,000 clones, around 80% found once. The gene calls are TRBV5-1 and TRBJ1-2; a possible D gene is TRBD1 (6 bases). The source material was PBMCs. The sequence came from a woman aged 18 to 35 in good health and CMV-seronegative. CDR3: CATRWGGASGYTF. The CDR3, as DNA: TGCGCCACCAGATGGGGGGGGGCGAGTGGCTACACCTTC.